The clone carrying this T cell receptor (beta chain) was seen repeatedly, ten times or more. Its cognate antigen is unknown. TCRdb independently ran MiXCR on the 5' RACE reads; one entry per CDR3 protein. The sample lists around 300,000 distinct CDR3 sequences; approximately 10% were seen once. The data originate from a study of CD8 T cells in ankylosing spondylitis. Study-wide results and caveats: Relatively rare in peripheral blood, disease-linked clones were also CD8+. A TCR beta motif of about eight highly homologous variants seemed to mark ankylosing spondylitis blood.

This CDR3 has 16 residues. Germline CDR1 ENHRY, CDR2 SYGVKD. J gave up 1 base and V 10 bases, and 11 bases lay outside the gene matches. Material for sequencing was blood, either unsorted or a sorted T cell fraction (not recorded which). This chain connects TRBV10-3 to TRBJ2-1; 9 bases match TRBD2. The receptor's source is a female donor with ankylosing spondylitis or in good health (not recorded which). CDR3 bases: TGTGCCAGCAAACTCGGGCGGGAGGGGTCCTACAATGAGCAGTTCTTC. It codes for CASKLGREGSYNEQFF.